This T cell receptor beta chain originates from a study of Ad26.COV2.S vaccination and SARS-CoV-2 variants. The wider study: Among those in the COV1001 Ad26.COV2.S trial arm was the donor. Ad26.COV2.S shots went into the muscle once or twice, 56 days apart. Study-level points and caveats: For non-spike TCRs, breadth in vaccine recipients resembled that in placebo recipients.

Worth noting for this clone: What it binds is not known.

Unmatched junction bases numbered 12, after V lost 2 bases and J lost 2 bases. CDR3 length: 17 amino acids. Germline assignment: CDR1 GTSNPN and CDR2 SVGIG (reference sequence). Using immunoSEQ multiplex PCR, the repertoire was profiled, and TCRdb retains in-frame clones only, with some absent. The repertoire holds approximately 460,000 clones, with 80% to 90% as singletons. Treatment specified: over 15 received Ad26.COV2.S at low or high dose, single or two shots; five or six received placebo; per-sample allocation not given. All samples were drawn on day 63, counting from the first vaccine or placebo injection.

The chain employs TRBV30 and TRBJ1-2, with 9 nucleotides matching TRBD1. This specimen consisted of peripheral blood, obtained in a trial of Ad26.COV2.S vaccine versus placebo. The clonotype originates from a person aged 18-60 years who received the Ad26.COV2.S COVID-19 vaccine or a placebo. DNA of the CDR3: TGTGCCTGGAGTCACGGACAGGGGAGGCCAATCAACTATGGCTACACCTTC. Residues: CAWSHGQGRPINYGYTF.